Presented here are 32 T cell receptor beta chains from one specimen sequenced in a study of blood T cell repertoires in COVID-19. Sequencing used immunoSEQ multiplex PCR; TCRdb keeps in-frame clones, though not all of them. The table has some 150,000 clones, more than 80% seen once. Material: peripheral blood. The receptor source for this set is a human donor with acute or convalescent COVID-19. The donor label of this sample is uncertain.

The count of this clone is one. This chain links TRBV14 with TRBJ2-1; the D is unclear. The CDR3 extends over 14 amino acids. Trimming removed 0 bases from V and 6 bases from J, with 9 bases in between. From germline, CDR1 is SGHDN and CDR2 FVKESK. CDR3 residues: CASSQEERRNEQFF. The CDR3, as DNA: TGTGCCAGCAGCCAAGAGGAGCGCCGCAATGAGCAGTTCTTC.

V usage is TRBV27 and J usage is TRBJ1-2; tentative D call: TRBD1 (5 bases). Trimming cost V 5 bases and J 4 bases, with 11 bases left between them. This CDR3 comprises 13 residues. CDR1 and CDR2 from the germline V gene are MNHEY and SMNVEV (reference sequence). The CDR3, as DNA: TGTGCCAGCAGTCGGGGGGGTAGCTATGGCTACACCTTC. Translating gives CASSRGGSYGYTF.

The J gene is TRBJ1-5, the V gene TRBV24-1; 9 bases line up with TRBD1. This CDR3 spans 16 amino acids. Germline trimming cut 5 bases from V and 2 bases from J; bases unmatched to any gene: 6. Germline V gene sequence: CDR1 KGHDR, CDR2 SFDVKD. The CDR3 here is CATSATGGIGNQPQHF. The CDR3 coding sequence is TGTGCCACCAGTGCCACAGGGGGCATCGGCAATCAGCCCCAGCATTTT.

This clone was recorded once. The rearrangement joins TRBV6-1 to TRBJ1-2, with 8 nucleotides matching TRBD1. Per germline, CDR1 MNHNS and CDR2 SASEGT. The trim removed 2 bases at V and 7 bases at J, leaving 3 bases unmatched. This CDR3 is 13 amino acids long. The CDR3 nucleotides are TGTGCCAGCAGTGAAACAACAGGGGGTGGCTACACCTTC. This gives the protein CASSETTGGGYTF.

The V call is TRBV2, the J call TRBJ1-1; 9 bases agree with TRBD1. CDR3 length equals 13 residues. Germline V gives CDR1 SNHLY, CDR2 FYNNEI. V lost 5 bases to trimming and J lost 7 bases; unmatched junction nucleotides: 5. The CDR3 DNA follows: TGTGCCAGCAGTCCCCGGGACAGGGATGAAGCTTTCTTT. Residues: CASSPRDRDEAFF.

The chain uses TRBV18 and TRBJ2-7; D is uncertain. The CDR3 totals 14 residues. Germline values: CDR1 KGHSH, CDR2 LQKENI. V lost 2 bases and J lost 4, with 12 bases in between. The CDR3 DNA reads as TGTGCCAGCTCACCAGAACAGTTCCGGTACGAGCAGTACTTC. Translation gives CASSPEQFRYEQYF.

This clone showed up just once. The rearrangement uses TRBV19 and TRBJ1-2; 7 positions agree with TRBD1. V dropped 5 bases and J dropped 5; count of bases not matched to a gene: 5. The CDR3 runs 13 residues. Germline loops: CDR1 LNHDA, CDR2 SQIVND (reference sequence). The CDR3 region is CASSATGDYGYTF. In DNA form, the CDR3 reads TGTGCCAGTAGTGCAACAGGGGATTATGGCTACACCTTC.

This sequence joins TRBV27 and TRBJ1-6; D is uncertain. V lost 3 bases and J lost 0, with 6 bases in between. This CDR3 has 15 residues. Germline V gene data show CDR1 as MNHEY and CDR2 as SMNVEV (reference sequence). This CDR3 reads CASSFLSSYNSPLHF. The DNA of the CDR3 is TGTGCCAGCAGTTTTCTGAGCTCCTATAATTCACCCCTCCACTTT.

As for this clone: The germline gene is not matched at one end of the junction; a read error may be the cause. The CDR3, as DNA: TGTGCCAGCAACTTGGGGACAGTTAGGAACACTGAAGCTTTCTTT. This gives the protein CASNLGTVRNTEAFF. V and J are TRBV5-5 and TRBJ1-1; 7 nucleotides line up with TRBD1. Germline loops: CDR1 SGHKS, CDR2 YYEKEE (reference sequence). CDR3 length: 15 residues.

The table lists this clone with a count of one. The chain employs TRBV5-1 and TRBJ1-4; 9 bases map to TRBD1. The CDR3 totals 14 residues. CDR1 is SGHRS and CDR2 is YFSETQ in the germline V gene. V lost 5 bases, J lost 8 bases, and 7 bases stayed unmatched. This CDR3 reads CASSPDRGGEKLFF. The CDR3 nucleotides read TGCGCCAGCAGTCCGGACAGGGGAGGCGAAAAACTGTTTTTT. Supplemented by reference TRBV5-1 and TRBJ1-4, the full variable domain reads KAGVTQTPRYLIKTRGQQVTLSCSPISGHRSVSWYQQTPGQGLQFLFEYFSETQRNKGNFPGRFSGRQFSNSRSEMNVSTLELGDSALYLCASSPDRGGEKLFFGSGTQLSVL.

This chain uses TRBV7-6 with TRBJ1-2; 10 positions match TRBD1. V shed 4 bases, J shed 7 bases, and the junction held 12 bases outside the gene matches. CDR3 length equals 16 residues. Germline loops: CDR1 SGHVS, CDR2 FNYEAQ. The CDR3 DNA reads TGTGCCAGCAGCTCCGAGGGTTCGGGACAGGGGACTGGCTACACCTTC. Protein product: CASSSEGSGQGTGYTF.

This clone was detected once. The CDR3 is CATRGQQFF. The CDR3 DNA sequence: TGTGCCACCAGGGGGCAGCAGTTCTTC. V and J are TRBV24-1 and TRBJ2-1; perhaps TRBD1 as D (5 bases). CDR3 size: 9 residues. Deletions cut 7 bases from V and 11 bases from J, with 5 bases between. The V gene's germline CDR1 is KGHDR and CDR2 SFDVKD.

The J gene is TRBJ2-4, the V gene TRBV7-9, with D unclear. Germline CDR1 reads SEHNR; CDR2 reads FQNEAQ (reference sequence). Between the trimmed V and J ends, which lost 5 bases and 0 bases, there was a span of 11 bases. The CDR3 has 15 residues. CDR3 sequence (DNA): TGTGCCAGCAGCCCCCAGTTCCTAGCCAAAAACATTCAGTACTTC. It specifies CASSPQFLAKNIQYF. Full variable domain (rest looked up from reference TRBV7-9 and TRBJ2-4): DTGVSQNPRHKITKRGQNVTFRCDPISEHNRLYWYRQTLGQGPEFLTYFQNEAQLEKSRLLSDRFSAERPKGSFSTLEIQRTEQGDSAMYLCASSPQFLAKNIQYFGAGTRLSVL.

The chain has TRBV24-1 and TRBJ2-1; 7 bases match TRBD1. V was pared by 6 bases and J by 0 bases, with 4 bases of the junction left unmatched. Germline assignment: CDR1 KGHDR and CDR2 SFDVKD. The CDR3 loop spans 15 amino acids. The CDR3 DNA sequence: TGTGCCACCAGTTCACAGGGGAGCTCCTACAATGAGCAGTTCTTC. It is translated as CATSSQGSSYNEQFF.

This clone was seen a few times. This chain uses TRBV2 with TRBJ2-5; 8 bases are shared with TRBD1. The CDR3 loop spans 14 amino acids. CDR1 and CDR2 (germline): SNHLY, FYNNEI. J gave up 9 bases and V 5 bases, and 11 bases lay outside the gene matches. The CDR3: CASSSGTGSLAQYF. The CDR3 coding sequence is TGTGCCAGCAGTTCCGGGACAGGTTCGCTGGCCCAGTACTTC.

The CDR3 loop is CASTSQGAAYEQYV. CDR3 coding DNA: TGTGCCAGCACTTCGCAGGGGGCGGCCTACGAGCAGTACGTC. The rearrangement links TRBV6-7 to TRBJ2-7; TRBD1 matches at 8 bases. TRBV6-7 is identified as an open reading frame with a role that is uncertain. There are 14 residues in the CDR3. The junction had 7 bases not matched to a gene; V was cut back by 7 bases and J by 2 bases.

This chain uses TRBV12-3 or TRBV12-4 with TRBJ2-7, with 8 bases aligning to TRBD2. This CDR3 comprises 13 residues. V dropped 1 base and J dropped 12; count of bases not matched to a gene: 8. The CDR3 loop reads CASSLETGGPRYV. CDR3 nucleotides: TGTGCCAGCAGTTTAGAGACGGGGGGGCCTAGGTACGTC.

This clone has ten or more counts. The CDR3 reads CASSSDGDSGNTIYF. The CDR3 nucleotides read TGCGCCAGCAGCTCAGACGGAGACTCTGGAAACACCATATATTTT. The V call is TRBV5-1, the J call TRBJ1-3; D call uncertain. Germline V lookup: CDR1 SGHRS, CDR2 YFSETQ. V was cut by 3 bases and J by 0 bases, with 10 bases left in between. The CDR3 length is 15 residues.

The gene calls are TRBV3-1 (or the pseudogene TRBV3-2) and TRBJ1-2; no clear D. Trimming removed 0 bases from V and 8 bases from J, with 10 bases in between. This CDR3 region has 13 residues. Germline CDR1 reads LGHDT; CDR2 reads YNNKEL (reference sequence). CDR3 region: CASSQDLMVGYTF. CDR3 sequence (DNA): TGTGCCAGCAGCCAAGATCTAATGGTAGGCTACACCTTC.

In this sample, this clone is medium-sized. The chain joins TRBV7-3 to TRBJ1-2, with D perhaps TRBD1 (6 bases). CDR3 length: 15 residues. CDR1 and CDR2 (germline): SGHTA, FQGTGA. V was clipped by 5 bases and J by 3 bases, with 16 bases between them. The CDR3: CASSPTGWSDYGYTF. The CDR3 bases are TGTGCCAGCAGCCCTACAGGGTGGAGTGACTATGGCTACACCTTC.

CDR3 sequence reads: CASSAGSSEAFF. The CDR3 DNA follows: TGTGCCAGCAGTGCCGGGTCCTCTGAAGCTTTCTTT. The chain carries TRBV6-2 or TRBV6-3 and TRBJ1-1; D is undetermined. V was cut by 5 bases and J by 6 bases, with 10 bases left in between. Germline CDR1 MNHEY, CDR2 SVGEGT. The CDR3 totals 12 residues.

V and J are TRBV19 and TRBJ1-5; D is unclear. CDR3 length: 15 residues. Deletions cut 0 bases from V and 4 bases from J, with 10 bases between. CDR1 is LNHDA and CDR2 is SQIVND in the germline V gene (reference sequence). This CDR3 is CASSIDAVLNQPQHF. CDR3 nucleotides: TGTGCCAGTAGTATAGACGCGGTCCTTAATCAGCCCCAGCATTTT.

The chain's CDR3 is CASSSDRGLTEAFF. CDR3 coding DNA: TGCGCCAGCAGTTCGGACAGGGGGCTGACTGAAGCTTTCTTT. V and J are TRBV5-1 and TRBJ1-1; 11 nucleotides agree with TRBD1. This CDR3 contains 14 residues. Per germline, CDR1 SGHRS and CDR2 YFSETQ. V lost 5 bases, J lost 5 bases, and 5 bases stayed unmatched.

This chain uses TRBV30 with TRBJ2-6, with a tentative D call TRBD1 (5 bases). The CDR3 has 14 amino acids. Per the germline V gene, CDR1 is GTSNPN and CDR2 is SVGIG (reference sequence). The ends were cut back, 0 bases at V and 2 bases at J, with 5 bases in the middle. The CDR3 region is CAWSVGAGANVLTF. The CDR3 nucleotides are TGTGCCTGGAGTGTAGGGGCTGGGGCCAACGTCCTGACTTTC.

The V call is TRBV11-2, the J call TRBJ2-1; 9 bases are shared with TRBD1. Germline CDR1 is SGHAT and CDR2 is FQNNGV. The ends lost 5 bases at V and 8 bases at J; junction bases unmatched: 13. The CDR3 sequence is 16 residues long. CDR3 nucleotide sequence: TGTGCCAGCAGCCGAGGGACAGGGCTAGGGACGGATGAGCAGTTCTTC. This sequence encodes CASSRGTGLGTDEQFF.

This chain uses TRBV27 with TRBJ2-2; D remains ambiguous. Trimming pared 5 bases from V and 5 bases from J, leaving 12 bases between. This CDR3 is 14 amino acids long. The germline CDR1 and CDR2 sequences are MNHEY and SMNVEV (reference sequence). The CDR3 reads CASSLGPVTGELFF. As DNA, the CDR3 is TGTGCCAGCAGTCTTGGCCCCGTTACCGGGGAGCTGTTTTTT.

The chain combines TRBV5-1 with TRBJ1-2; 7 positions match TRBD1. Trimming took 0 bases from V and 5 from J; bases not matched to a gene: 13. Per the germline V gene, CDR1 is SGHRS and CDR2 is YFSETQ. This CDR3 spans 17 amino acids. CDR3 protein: CASSLETGQSIFYGYTF. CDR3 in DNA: TGCGCCAGCAGCTTGGAGACGGGACAGAGCATATTTTATGGCTACACCTTC.

The CDR3 DNA reads TGTGCCAGCAATCCCGGGGGGGGATATGGCTACACCTTC. It translates to CASNPGGGYGYTF. The chain combines TRBV6-5 with TRBJ1-2, with TRBD1 as a possible D gene (5 bases). This CDR3 spans 13 amino acids. V lost 7 bases and J 5 bases, leaving 14 bases between the germline ends. Germline V gene data show CDR1 as MNHEY and CDR2 as SVGAGI.

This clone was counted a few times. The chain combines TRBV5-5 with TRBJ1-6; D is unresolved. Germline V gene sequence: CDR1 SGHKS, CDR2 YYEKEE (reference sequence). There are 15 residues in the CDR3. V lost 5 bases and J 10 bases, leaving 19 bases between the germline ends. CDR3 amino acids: CASSYLGPGNSPLHF. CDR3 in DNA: TGTGCCAGCAGTTACTTAGGCCCGGGGAACTCACCCCTCCACTTT. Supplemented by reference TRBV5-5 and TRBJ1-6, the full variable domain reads DAGVTQSPTHLIKTRGQQVTLRCSPISGHKSVSWYQQVLGQGPQFIFQYYEKEERGRGNFPDRFSARQFPNYSSELNVNALLLGDSALYLCASSYLGPGNSPLHFGNGTRLTVT.

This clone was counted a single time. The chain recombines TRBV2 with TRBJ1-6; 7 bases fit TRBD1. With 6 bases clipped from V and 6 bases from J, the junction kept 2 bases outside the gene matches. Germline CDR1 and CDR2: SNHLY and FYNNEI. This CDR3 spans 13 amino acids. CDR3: CASRRDSNSPLHF. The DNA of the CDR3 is TGTGCCAGCAGGAGGGACAGTAATTCACCCCTCCACTTT.

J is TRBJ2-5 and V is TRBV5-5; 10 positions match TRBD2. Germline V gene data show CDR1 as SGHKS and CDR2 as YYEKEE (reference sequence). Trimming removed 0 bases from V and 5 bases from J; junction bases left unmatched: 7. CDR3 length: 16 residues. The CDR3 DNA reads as TGTGCCAGCAGCTTGGGTAGCGGGGGGCGCGGGGAGACCCAGTACTTC. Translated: CASSLGSGGRGETQYF.

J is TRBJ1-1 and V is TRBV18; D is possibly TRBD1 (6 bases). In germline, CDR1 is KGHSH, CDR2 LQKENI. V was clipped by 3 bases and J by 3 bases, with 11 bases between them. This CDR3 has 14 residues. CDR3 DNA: TGTGCCAGCTCACCGGTCAGGGGAGACACTGAAGCTTTCTTT. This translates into CASSPVRGDTEAFF.